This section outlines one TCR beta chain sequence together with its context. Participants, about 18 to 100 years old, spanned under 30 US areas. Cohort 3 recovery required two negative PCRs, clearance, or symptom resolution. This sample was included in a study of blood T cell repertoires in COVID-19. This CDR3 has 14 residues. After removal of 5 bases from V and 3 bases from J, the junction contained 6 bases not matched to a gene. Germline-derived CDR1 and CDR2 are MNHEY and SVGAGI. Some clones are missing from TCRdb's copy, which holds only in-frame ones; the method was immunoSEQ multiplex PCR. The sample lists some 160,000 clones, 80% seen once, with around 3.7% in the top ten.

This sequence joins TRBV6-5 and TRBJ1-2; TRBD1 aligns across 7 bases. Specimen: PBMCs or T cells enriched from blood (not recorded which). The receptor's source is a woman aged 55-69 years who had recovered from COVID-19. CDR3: CASSINTGDYGYTF. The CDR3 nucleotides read TGTGCCAGCAGTATAAATACAGGGGACTATGGCTACACCTTC.